What follows are 21 T cell receptor beta chains derived from one specimen sequenced in a study of cytomegalovirus exposure and HLA in healthy donors (dated by TCRdb to about 2017). The library was built by means of the immunoSEQ multiplex PCR assay. For the multiplex PCR, a mixture combining 60 forward primers for TCR Vbeta segments and 13 reverse primers for TCR Jbeta segments was used. The table was pulled from immuneACCESS by TCRdb, which kept in-frame rearrangements only. Such tables lose some clones; where checked, under half of the loss comes from unresolved V genes, and the rest has no known cause. A total of some 67,000 clones appear in this sample, around 89% of them only once. Roughly 12% of the sample lies in the top ten. Sequencing input: PBMCs. All receptors derive from a woman aged 25 to 39 in good health and CMV-seropositive.

V is TRBV9 and J is TRBJ2-3; D remains unclear. The CDR3 length is 16 residues. In germline, CDR1 is SGDLS, CDR2 YYNGEE. With 1 base removed from V and 0 bases from J, the gap between germline ends came to 12 bases. The CDR3 DNA reads TGTGCCAGCAGCGTATCCTTCGACGGGAGCACAGATACGCAGTATTTT. Its protein product is CASSVSFDGSTDTQYF.

This chain links TRBV19 with TRBJ2-3, with D possibly being TRBD1 (5 bases). Germline assignment: CDR1 LNHDA and CDR2 SQIVND (reference sequence). This CDR3 has 13 amino acids. V lost 7 bases to trimming and J lost 2 bases, with 10 bases between them. The CDR3, as DNA: TGTGCCAGTAACGCAGGGTACACAGATACGCAGTATTTT. It codes for CASNAGYTDTQYF.

V gene TRBV27 combines with J gene TRBJ2-3, with a weak D call TRBD2 (5 bases). This CDR3 is built from 13 residues. CDR1 and CDR2 (germline): MNHEY, SMNVEV (reference sequence). V was cut by 6 bases and J by 4 bases, with 11 bases left in between. The CDR3, as DNA: TGTGCCAGCAGCTCCGGGGTGGCAGATACGCAGTATTTT. Translation: CASSSGVADTQYF.

J is TRBJ1-1 and V is TRBV4-1; tentatively, D is TRBD1 (6 bases). CDR3 length: 17 amino acids. Trimming cost V 0 bases and J 4 bases, with 18 bases left between them. Germline V gene data show CDR1 as MGHRA and CDR2 as YSYEKL. As DNA, the CDR3 is TGCGCCAGCAGCCAAGAAGGTTTAGGGGGTGGAAGCACTGAAGCTTTCTTT. Protein product: CASSQEGLGGGSTEAFF.

Here the CDR3 DNA reads TGTGCCAGTAAATTGACCCGGGACAGGAGTCTTTCGATGAAGCCCCAGCATTTT. Translating gives CASKLTRDRSLSMKPQHF. The chain links TRBV19 to TRBJ1-5; 8 bases line up with TRBD1. This CDR3 spans 18 amino acids. CDR1 and CDR2 (germline): LNHDA, SQIVND (reference sequence). V shed 7 bases, J shed 8 bases, and the junction held 22 bases outside the gene matches.

The chain carries TRBV12-5 and TRBJ1-5, with D perhaps matching TRBD1 (5 bases). Between the trimmed V and J ends, which lost 1 base and 6 bases, there was a span of 10 bases. Germline V CDR1 and CDR2: LGHNT, FRNRAP. The CDR3 contains 14 residues. CDR3 residues: CASGLAGGGQPQHF. As DNA, the CDR3 is TGTGCTAGTGGTTTGGCGGGGGGGGGTCAGCCCCAGCATTTT.

In its sample, this clone was seen once. The V gene is TRBV29-1, the J gene TRBJ2-7; TRBD1 matches 8 bases. The CDR3 runs to 14 residues. V trimming: 6 bases; J trimming: 5 bases; junction bases outside the gene matches: 12. The V gene's germline CDR1 is SQVTM and CDR2 ANQGSEA. CDR3 in DNA: TGCAGCGTCGTTTTATCAGGACAGGGAAACGAGCAGTACTTC. This translates into CSVVLSGQGNEQYF.

The rearrangement uses TRBV10-3 and TRBJ2-4; D uncertain. Germline lookup yields CDR1 ENHRY and CDR2 SYGVKD. Trimming stripped 6 bases from V and 1 base from J, with 7 bases between. CDR3 length equals 13 residues. Here the CDR3 reads CAIRNGAKNIQYF. The DNA of the CDR3 is TGTGCCATCAGGAACGGGGCCAAAAACATTCAGTACTTC.

This rearrangement joins TRBV6-5 to TRBJ1-4; unclear D gene. The germline V gene encodes CDR1 MNHEY and CDR2 SVGAGI. The CDR3 covers 14 residues. With 6 bases removed from V and 0 bases from J, the gap between germline ends came to 8 bases. The CDR3 reads CASRVTATNEKLFF. CDR3 sequence (DNA): TGTGCCAGCAGAGTAACAGCAACTAATGAAAAACTGTTTTTT.

The genes are TRBV6-5 and TRBJ2-3, with D tentatively TRBD1 (6 bases). V gave up 6 bases and J gave up 1 base, with 14 bases separating them. The CDR3 sequence is 15 residues long. Germline CDR1 and CDR2: MNHEY and SVGAGI. The CDR3 DNA sequence: TGTGCCAGCAGGCTACAGGGAATTGGCACAGATACGCAGTATTTT. It translates to CASRLQGIGTDTQYF.

The rearrangement uses TRBV28 and TRBJ2-7; D remains ambiguous. V was trimmed by 2 bases and J by 7 bases, leaving 6 bases between them. This CDR3 comprises 11 residues. The germline CDR1 and CDR2 sequences are MDHEN and SYDVKM. CDR3 nucleotides: TGTGCCAGCAGTTTAACGCGTGAGCAGTACTTC. This gives the protein CASSLTREQYF.

The V gene is TRBV7-9, the J gene TRBJ2-7; a weak D match, TRBD2 (6 bases). Trimming took 3 bases from V and 0 from J, leaving 18 bases between them. Germline CDR1 SEHNR, CDR2 FQNEAQ (reference sequence). The CDR3 has 17 residues. CDR3 in amino acids: CASSFTQRRVASYEQYF. CDR3 DNA sequence: TGTGCCAGCAGCTTCACCCAAAGGAGGGTAGCCTCCTACGAGCAGTACTTC.

The CDR3 coding sequence is TGCGCCAGCAGCCGTCCTCAAGGAGGGAAGACAGGGGGCGGTGGCTACACCTTC. Translating gives CASSRPQGGKTGGGGYTF. V usage is TRBV5-1 and J usage is TRBJ1-2; 10 bases agree with TRBD1. The ends lost 4 bases at V and 7 bases at J; junction bases unmatched: 19. Germline assignment: CDR1 SGHRS and CDR2 YFSETQ. This CDR3 is built from 18 residues. Variable domain in full (rest from reference TRBV5-1 and TRBJ1-2): KAGVTQTPRYLIKTRGQQVTLSCSPISGHRSVSWYQQTPGQGLQFLFEYFSETQRNKGNFPGRFSGRQFSNSRSEMNVSTLELGDSALYLCASSRPQGGKTGGGGYTFGSGTRLTVV.

The chain has TRBV7-3 and TRBJ2-7, with 11 bases lining up with TRBD2. Germline loops: CDR1 SGHTA, CDR2 FQGTGA. V dropped 0 bases and J dropped 2; count of bases not matched to a gene: 0. The CDR3 has 15 residues. CDR3 DNA sequence: TGTGCCAGCAGCTTAACTAGCGGGAGGGCCTACGAGCAGTACTTC. Encoded protein: CASSLTSGRAYEQYF.

This chain uses TRBV4-1 with TRBJ2-1; 7 bases line up with TRBD2. Germline-derived CDR1 and CDR2 are MGHRA and YSYEKL. V shed 2 bases, J shed 4 bases, and the junction held 17 bases outside the gene matches. The CDR3 extends over 19 amino acids. This CDR3 is CASSQKTQSPSGWYNEQFF. CDR3 DNA sequence: TGCGCCAGCAGCCAAAAAACTCAAAGTCCTAGCGGCTGGTACAATGAGCAGTTCTTC.

This rearrangement joins TRBV7-9 to TRBJ1-5, with 7 bases that match TRBD1. Germline V gives CDR1 SEHNR, CDR2 FQNEAQ (reference sequence). This CDR3 has 13 amino acids. Trimming cost V 5 bases and J 7 bases; bases outside gene matches: 5. CDR3 amino acids: CASSPQGSQPQHF. CDR3 sequence (DNA): TGTGCCAGCAGCCCACAGGGGTCCCAGCCCCAGCATTTT. Full variable domain (remainder filled in from reference TRBV7-9 and TRBJ1-5): DTGVSQNPRHKITKRGQNVTFRCDPISEHNRLYWYRQTLGQGPEFLTYFQNEAQLEKSRLLSDRFSAERPKGSFSTLEIQRTEQGDSAMYLCASSPQGSQPQHFGDGTRLSIL.

The chain employs TRBV7-9 and TRBJ2-5; TRBD1 aligns across 7 bases. V was pared by 5 bases and J by 2 bases, with 8 bases of the junction left unmatched. Germline CDR1 is SEHNR and CDR2 is FQNEAQ (reference sequence). This CDR3 contains 15 residues. In nucleotides, the CDR3 is TGTGCCAGCAGCCCCTTAGGACAGGTTCAAGAGACCCAGTACTTC. As protein: CASSPLGQVQETQYF.

V gene TRBV28 combines with J gene TRBJ2-6; 9 bases map to TRBD1. Looked up from germline, CDR1 is MDHEN and CDR2 is SYDVKM. The junction had 11 bases not matched to a gene; V was cut back by 6 bases and J by 2 bases. The CDR3 spans 18 residues. The CDR3 spells CASRPLTGGLAGANVLTF. In DNA form, the CDR3 reads TGTGCCAGCAGGCCCCTGACAGGGGGGTTAGCTGGGGCCAACGTCCTGACTTTC.

The chain carries TRBV11-3 and TRBJ2-2, with D maybe TRBD1 (5 bases). V was clipped by 5 bases and J by 11 bases, with 15 bases between them. CDR1 is SGHNT and CDR2 is YENEEA in the germline V gene. This CDR3 contains 13 residues. The CDR3 sequence: CASSETGAIELFF. The CDR3 DNA reads TGTGCCAGCAGCGAAACAGGAGCGATCGAGCTGTTTTTT.

The genes are TRBV14 and TRBJ2-3; D is unresolved. This CDR3 has 16 amino acids. The V end lost 4 bases, the J end lost 0 bases, and 14 bases lay between the germline ends. The germline CDR1 and CDR2 sequences are SGHDN and FVKESK. The CDR3, as DNA: TGTGCCAGCAGCCCACTGCTATACGCTAGCACAGATACGCAGTATTTT. Translation: CASSPLLYASTDTQYF.

The chain combines TRBV2 with TRBJ1-2; the D is unclear. CDR1 SNHLY and CDR2 FYNNEI come from the germline V gene. Trimming took off 3 bases at V and 4 bases at J, with 12 bases between the two ends. CDR3 size: 14 residues. CDR3 sequence (DNA): TGTGCCAGCAGTGAGGAGACGGCGGTCTATGGCTACACCTTC. It codes for CASSEETAVYGYTF.